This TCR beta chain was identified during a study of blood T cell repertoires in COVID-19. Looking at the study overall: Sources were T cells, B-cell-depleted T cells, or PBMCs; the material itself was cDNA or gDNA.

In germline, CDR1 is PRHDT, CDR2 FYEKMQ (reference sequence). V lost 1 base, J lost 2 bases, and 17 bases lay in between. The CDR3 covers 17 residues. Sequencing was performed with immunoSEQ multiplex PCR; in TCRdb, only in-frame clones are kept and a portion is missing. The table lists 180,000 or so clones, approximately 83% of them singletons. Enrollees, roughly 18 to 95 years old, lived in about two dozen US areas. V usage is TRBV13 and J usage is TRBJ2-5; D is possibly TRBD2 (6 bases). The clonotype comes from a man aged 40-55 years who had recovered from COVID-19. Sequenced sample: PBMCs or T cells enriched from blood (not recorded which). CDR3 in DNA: TGTGCCAGCAGCTTAGAAACGAGGTGGAGGGCTCAAGAGACCCAGTACTTC. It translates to CASSLETRWRAQETQYF.